The 15 T cell receptor beta chains below come from one sample, sequenced in a study of PD-1 blockade in classical Hodgkin lymphoma. The assay was immunoSEQ multiplex PCR, and TCRdb's table has in-frame clones only and misses some. The sample contains some 15,000 clones, around four fifths of which appear only once. All the patients suffered relapse after autologous stem cell transplantation, and brentuximab vedotin exposure differed. This material consisted of peripheral blood mononuclear cells (PBMCs), taken before the second cycle of nivolumab. The receptors were gathered from a human donor with classical Hodgkin lymphoma.

A few counts support this clone. This rearrangement joins TRBV4-2 to TRBJ1-6, with 7 bases fitting TRBD1. Germline V gene sequence: CDR1 LGHNA, CDR2 YNFKEQ. This CDR3 spans 17 amino acids. J was trimmed by 7 bases and V by 4 bases; bases with no gene match: 13. The CDR3 nucleotides are TGTGCCAGCAGCCTTCGACAGGGAGGCGAAAAGAATTCACCCCTCCACTTT. Protein product: CASSLRQGGEKNSPLHF.

On this clone: One end of the junction varies from germline; a read error may be responsible. CDR3 in amino acids: CASSLVTLWGARNEQLF. CDR3 DNA sequence: TGTGCCAGCAGCTTAGTTACTTTGTGGGGGGCAAGGAATGAGCAGCTCTTC. The V gene is TRBV11-1, the J gene TRBJ2-1; D is perhaps TRBD1 or TRBD2 (6 bases each). CDR1 and CDR2 from the germline V gene are SGHAT and FQDESV (reference sequence). The CDR3 is 17 residues long.

The V call is TRBV18, the J call TRBJ2-3, with D unresolved. Germline CDR1 KGHSH, CDR2 LQKENI. This CDR3 contains 15 residues. The V and J ends lost 2 bases and 2 bases respectively, with 11 bases between them. CDR3 in amino acids: CASSPFDLSTDTQYF. CDR3 bases: TGTGCCAGCTCACCATTCGACTTATCCACAGATACGCAGTATTTT.

The chain has TRBV28 and TRBJ2-6, with 11 positions matching TRBD1. CDR3 length: 17 residues. Germline lookup yields CDR1 MDHEN and CDR2 SYDVKM. Trimming cost V 6 bases and J 2 bases; bases outside gene matches: 6. CDR3 DNA sequence: TGTGCCAGCAGCTCGGGACAGGGGGTAGCTGGGGCCAACGTCCTGACTTTC. It codes for CASSSGQGVAGANVLTF. Variable domain in full (rest from reference TRBV28 and TRBJ2-6): DVKVTQSSRYLVKRTGEKVFLECVQDMDHENMFWYRQDPGLGLRLIYFSYDVKMKEKGDIPEGYSVSREKKERFSLILESASTNQTSMYLCASSSGQGVAGANVLTFGAGSRLTVL.

The genes are TRBV7-4 and TRBJ2-3, with D perhaps matching TRBD2 (6 bases). The CDR3 is 18 residues long. Trimming cost V 2 bases and J 4 bases, with 22 bases left between them. From germline, CDR1 is SGHVT and CDR2 SQSDAQ. The CDR3 loop reads CASSLRPPSGGDSDTQYF. CDR3 nucleotides: TGTGCCAGCAGCTTACGGCCTCCCTCCGGGGGTGACTCAGATACGCAGTATTTT.

The chain combines TRBV2 with TRBJ1-4; D ambiguous. Germline V lookup: CDR1 SNHLY, CDR2 FYNNEI. The CDR3 is 13 amino acids. V was trimmed by 7 bases and J by 8 bases, leaving 14 bases between them. The CDR3 sequence is CASNSEIWEKLFF. The DNA of the CDR3 is TGTGCCAGCAATAGTGAGATTTGGGAAAAACTGTTTTTT.

This clone was seen a handful of times. V is TRBV7-2 and J is TRBJ2-3, with TRBD1 as a possible D gene (6 bases). Trimming took off 2 bases at V and 2 bases at J, with 11 bases between the two ends. The germline V gene encodes CDR1 SGHTA and CDR2 FQGNSA. The CDR3 loop spans 15 amino acids. The CDR3 DNA reads as TGTGCCAGCAGCTTACAGGGGACCCCCACAGATACGCAGTATTTT. Translating it yields CASSLQGTPTDTQYF.

This clone was found once. The J gene is TRBJ2-3, the V gene TRBV9; D may correspond to TRBD1 or TRBD2 (7 bases each). Trimming took 3 bases from V and 1 from J, leaving 15 bases between them. Germline V lookup: CDR1 SGDLS, CDR2 YYNGEE. The CDR3 contains 16 residues. In nucleotides, the CDR3 is TGTGCCAGCAGCGGGAGACAGGGAGGGGGCACAGATACGCAGTATTTT. Its translation is CASSGRQGGGTDTQYF.

The J gene is TRBJ2-2, the V gene TRBV28; unclear D gene. V was cut by 7 bases and J by 0 bases, with 12 bases left in between. CDR3 length: 15 residues. The germline CDR1 and CDR2 sequences are MDHEN and SYDVKM. The CDR3 spells CASTGSAANTGELFF. CDR3 DNA sequence: TGTGCCAGCACCGGGTCTGCTGCGAACACCGGGGAGCTGTTTTTT.

The rearrangement links TRBV6-5 to TRBJ2-3, with 9 bases identical to TRBD2. This CDR3 comprises 11 residues. The trim removed 7 bases at V and 14 bases at J, leaving 7 bases unmatched. Looked up from germline, CDR1 is MNHEY and CDR2 is SVGAGI. CDR3: CASMMGTSLYF. The CDR3 region has the DNA TGTGCCAGCATGATGGGGACTAGCTTGTATTTT.

Only one count was recorded for this clone. V is TRBV5-1 and J is TRBJ2-1, with D tentatively TRBD2 (5 bases). The CDR3 extends over 15 amino acids. With 0 bases removed from V and 4 bases from J, the gap between germline ends came to 11 bases. Germline lookup yields CDR1 SGHRS and CDR2 YFSETQ. CDR3 amino acids: CASSLGVAPYNEQFF. Here the CDR3 DNA reads TGCGCCAGCAGCTTGGGAGTAGCGCCTTACAATGAGCAGTTCTTC.

The rearrangement links TRBV7-9 to TRBJ2-6, with D unclear. This CDR3 has 14 amino acids. Trimming took 5 bases from V and 3 from J, leaving 8 bases between them. Germline CDR1 SEHNR, CDR2 FQNEAQ (reference sequence). CDR3 in DNA: TGTGCCAGCAGCCCTGGAAGTGGGGCCAACGTCCTGACTTTC. Translating gives CASSPGSGANVLTF.

The V gene is TRBV18, the J gene TRBJ2-7; D is unclear. Germline CDR1 and CDR2: KGHSH and LQKENI. Trimming left V 8 bases short and J 0 bases short, with 14 bases between. This CDR3 comprises 14 residues. CDR3 nucleotide sequence: TGTGCCAGCCGAACGGCCACAGACTCCTACGAGCAGTACTTC. This gives the protein CASRTATDSYEQYF.

The V call is TRBV7-2, the J call TRBJ2-1; TRBD2 matches 9 bases. The CDR3 sequence is 18 residues long. The V and J ends lost 5 bases and 0 bases, in that order; junction bases with no gene match: 11. Germline assignment: CDR1 SGHTA and CDR2 FQGNSA. The CDR3: CASSPPSGGTSSYNEQFF. The CDR3 DNA sequence: TGTGCCAGCAGCCCCCCGAGCGGGGGGACAAGCTCCTACAATGAGCAGTTCTTC.

This clone qualifies as medium-sized. V is TRBV29-1 and J is TRBJ1-2; D is uncertain. Germline V gene sequence: CDR1 SQVTM, CDR2 ANQGSEA. The CDR3 extends over 11 amino acids. V lost 5 bases and J 4 bases, leaving 8 bases between the germline ends. The CDR3 DNA reads TGCAGCGTTTGGACGGGCTATGGCTACACCTTC. It is translated as CSVWTGYGYTF.